This T cell receptor beta chain was captured in a study of human T cells and chemical hapten exposure. Study overall: Diphenylcyclopropenone, dosed weekly to the scalp, was given to patients throughout the roughly 25-week study.

V was cut by 8 bases and J by 3 bases, with 14 bases left in between. Germline-derived CDR1 and CDR2 are SGHTA and FQGNSA. The CDR3 consists of 13 residues. Described time point: patch test 2, 6 weeks after DPC sensitization. The treatment is: therapeutic diphenylcyclopropenone sensitization with weekly scalp DPC. Blood draws came first, before each patch test. Donors, patients with alopecia ranging from 18 to 70 years old and judged suitable for DPC, provided samples. Library construction involved attaching unique molecular identifiers to individual cDNA molecules, which allowed quantitative, reproducible TCR counting. TCRdb analysed the RACE reads with MiXCR anew, one entry per CDR3 protein. The sample records roughly 140,000 distinct CDR3 sequences, approximately 10% being singletons. This clonotype was recorded a few times.

The gene calls are TRBV7-2 and TRBJ2-7; maybe TRBD1 (5 bases). Source: whole blood, taken in connection with sensitization to the hapten diphenylcyclopropenone (DPC). This clonotype was sampled from a woman in her 50s with alopecia areata. Some clones in this sample may be carry-over from other donors' samples. The CDR3 coding sequence is TGTGCCAGCTCCTATGCAGGGATCTACGAGCAGTACTTC. Translation: CASSYAGIYEQYF.